Following are 22 T cell receptor beta chains from one sample sequenced in a study of T-cell reconstitution after alpha-beta-depleted transplantation in children. Construction of the TCRbeta library involved unique molecular identifiers. One entry per CDR3 protein results from TCRdb running MiXCR on the PCR reads. Among 700,000 to 950,000 distinct CDR3 sequences listed, around 17% were seen once. The starting material was PBMCs, mostly from graft donor cells, obtained 360 days after TCRalphabeta/CD19-depleted stem cell transplant. Source of these receptors: a male patient aged 10 to 17 who had a stem cell transplant for acute lymphoblastic leukemia, so the T cells may come from the graft donor.

This clonotype was counted ten times or more. A junction boundary mismatches the germline segment, possibly from a read error. This chain joins TRBV7-8 and TRBJ2-3, with 8 bases lining up with TRBD2. This CDR3 contains 14 residues. CDR1 is SGHVS and CDR2 is FQNEAQ in the germline V gene. The CDR3 DNA is TGTGCCAGCAGCTCGGGCCCACTAGCGGAGAGGAGGATATGG. Translating gives CASSSGPLAERRIW.

In this sample, this clonotype turned up a few times. The chain carries TRBV4-1 and TRBJ2-1; D unclear. The CDR3 is 11 amino acids. CDR1 MGHRA and CDR2 YSYEKL come from the germline V gene. Trimming took off 6 bases at V and 12 bases at J, with 12 bases between the two ends. The CDR3 is CASRGGEVQFF. CDR3 nucleotides: TGCGCCAGCAGGGGTGGCGAGGTGCAGTTCTTC.

This clonotype was counted between two and nine times. The chain uses TRBV19 and TRBJ2-7; 10 bases align to TRBD1. Germline CDR1 LNHDA, CDR2 SQIVND (reference sequence). J lost 3 bases, V lost 2 bases, and 4 bases had no gene match. The CDR3 runs to 15 residues. CDR3 DNA: TGTGCCAGTAGTATAAAGCGGACAGGGGGCTACGAGCAGTACTTC. Residues: CASSIKRTGGYEQYF.

This clonotype was seen at least ten times. The chain couples TRBV29-1 to TRBJ2-7; perhaps D is TRBD1 or TRBD2 (6 bases each). This CDR3 has 14 residues. The germline V and J ends were trimmed by 4 bases and 0 bases, with 13 bases remaining between them. CDR1 and CDR2 from the germline V gene are SQVTM and ANQGSEA. This CDR3 is CSVGGAGVSYEQYF. In DNA form, the CDR3 reads TGCAGCGTTGGGGGGGCAGGAGTCTCCTACGAGCAGTACTTC.

The V call is TRBV2, the J call TRBJ2-1, with TRBD2 matching over 10 bases. V lost 6 bases to trimming and J lost 7 bases; unmatched junction nucleotides: 9. Germline V CDR1 and CDR2: SNHLY, FYNNEI. CDR3 length: 15 amino acids. The CDR3 bases are TGTGCCAGCAGGAAGGGGACTAGCGATAATAATGAGCAGTTCTTC. Protein sequence: CASRKGTSDNNEQFF.

This clonotype was detected ten times or more. V and J are TRBV5-6 and TRBJ2-7; 10 bases map to TRBD2. After removal of 4 bases from V and 2 bases from J, the junction contained 3 bases not matched to a gene. Germline CDR1 reads SGHDT; CDR2 reads YYEEEE. The CDR3 has 14 amino acids. CDR3 amino acids: CASSTGLAAYEQYF. The CDR3, as DNA: TGTGCCAGCAGCACTGGACTAGCGGCCTACGAGCAGTACTTC.

V is TRBV20-1 and J is TRBJ2-7; no clear D gene. V lost 3 bases and J lost 4, with 7 bases in between. CDR1 and CDR2 (germline): DFQATT, SNEGSKA (reference sequence). The CDR3 totals 11 residues. The CDR3 DNA reads as TGCAGTGCTAGGGAAATTTACGAGCAGTACTTC. This gives the protein CSAREIYEQYF.

This clonotype has only a few counts. The rearrangement links TRBV20-1 to TRBJ2-1, with 16 bases aligning to TRBD2. Germline CDR1 reads DFQATT; CDR2 reads SNEGSKA (reference sequence). The J segment lost 8 bases and the V segment lost 2 bases, leaving 9 bases of the junction unmatched. The CDR3 spans 17 residues. The CDR3 DNA follows: TGCAGTGCTAGAACCCCCGGGACTAGCGGGAGGGCCCATGAGCAGTTCTTC. This encodes CSARTPGTSGRAHEQFF.

There are a few counts of this clonotype. The chain employs TRBV7-9 and TRBJ2-2; D is possibly TRBD1 (5 bases). CDR1 and CDR2 from the germline V gene are SEHNR and FQNEAQ (reference sequence). The germline V and J ends were trimmed by 4 bases and 5 bases, with 11 bases remaining between them. This CDR3 spans 14 amino acids. The chain's CDR3 is CASSSKGVTGELFF. CDR3 coding DNA: TGTGCCAGCAGCTCCAAAGGGGTTACCGGGGAGCTGTTTTTT.

There are many counts of this clonotype. This chain connects TRBV12-3 or TRBV12-4 to TRBJ2-1, with 11 bases lining up with TRBD2. V lost 3 bases and J lost 3; bases outside the gene matches: 25. The CDR3 has 23 residues. The DNA of the CDR3 is TGTGCCAGCAGTTTTAATTTGGCAGGGATCATCTACGAGACTAGCGGGATCTACAATGAGCAGTTCTTC. Its translation is CASSFNLAGIIYETSGIYNEQFF.

The J gene is TRBJ2-5, the V gene TRBV7-9; D is ambiguous. This CDR3 comprises 16 residues. Germline lookup yields CDR1 SEHNR and CDR2 FQNEAQ (reference sequence). Between the trimmed V and J ends, which lost 5 bases and 4 bases, there was a span of 20 bases. In DNA form, the CDR3 reads TGTGCCAGCAGCCCGCCCAGGATGAAGATAGGAGAGACCCAGTACTTC. Its protein is CASSPPRMKIGETQYF.

This clonotype was detected only a few times. V gene TRBV29-1 combines with J gene TRBJ2-3; D is unclear. The CDR3 extends over 13 amino acids. The germline V and J ends were trimmed by 4 bases and 0 bases, with 8 bases remaining between them. The V gene's germline CDR1 is SQVTM and CDR2 ANQGSEA. The CDR3 loop is CSVVGRSTDTQYF. Here the CDR3 DNA reads TGCAGCGTTGTCGGAAGAAGCACAGATACGCAGTATTTT.

Here the CDR3 DNA reads TGCGCCAGCAGCCTATCGACAGCCGCAACTAATGAAAAACTGTTTTTT. Its protein is CASSLSTAATNEKLFF. The rearrangement uses TRBV5-1 and TRBJ1-4; the D gene is possibly TRBD1 (5 bases). Germline V gene data show CDR1 as SGHRS and CDR2 as YFSETQ. Between the trimmed V and J ends, which lost 4 bases and 0 bases, there was a span of 13 bases. This CDR3 has 16 amino acids.

This clonotype was recorded a few times. The J gene is TRBJ2-1, the V gene TRBV5-1; 10 nucleotides align to TRBD1. Germline CDR1 and CDR2: SGHRS and YFSETQ. V lost 1 base and J lost 7; bases outside the gene matches: 11. CDR3 length: 17 residues. The DNA for the CDR3 is TGCGCCAGCAGCTTGTGGGGACAGGGGTCCAGGTTTAATGAGCAGTTCTTC. Its translation: CASSLWGQGSRFNEQFF.

The rearrangement uses TRBV5-8 and TRBJ1-6, with unresolved D. The length of the CDR3 is 16 residues. The germline V and J ends were trimmed by 1 base and 7 bases, with 15 bases remaining between them. CDR1 SGHTS and CDR2 YDEGEE come from the germline V gene. In nucleotides, the CDR3 is TGTGCCAGCAGCTTGCGGTCTACGGTTTGGAATTCACCCCTCCACTTT. Residues: CASSLRSTVWNSPLHF. Based on the CDR3 plus reference TRBV5-8 and TRBJ1-6, the full variable domain is EAGVTQSPTHLIKTRGQQATLRCSPISGHTSVYWYQQALGLGLQFLLWYDEGEERNRGNFPPRFSGRQFPNYSSELNVNALELEDSALYLCASSLRSTVWNSPLHFGNGTRLTVT.

A few counts support this clonotype. V is TRBV29-1 and J is TRBJ2-4; D unresolved. Germline V gene data show CDR1 as SQVTM and CDR2 as ANQGSEA. Trimming took off 4 bases at V and 0 bases at J, with 13 bases between the two ends. CDR3 length: 15 residues. CDR3 coding DNA: TGCAGCGTTGTGGCGTCAGCGTTAGCCAAAAACATTCAGTACTTC. It translates to CSVVASALAKNIQYF.

This clonotype has more than one count but fewer than ten. The V call is TRBV29-1, the J call TRBJ2-7; D is perhaps TRBD1 (6 bases). Trimming shortened V by 5 bases and J by 4 bases, and 18 bases separated the two germline ends. This CDR3 is built from 14 residues. The germline V gene has CDR1 SQVTM and CDR2 ANQGSEA. The CDR3 nucleotides are TGCAGCGTTTCAGGACAAGGGGGTAGATACGAGCAGTACTTC. The encoded protein is CSVSGQGGRYEQYF.

J is TRBJ2-3 and V is TRBV7-8; 8 bases agree with TRBD1. The CDR3 extends over 16 amino acids. V was pared by 2 bases and J by 1 base, with 5 bases of the junction left unmatched. Germline CDR1 is SGHVS and CDR2 is FQNEAQ. The CDR3 sequence: CASSLSRGHRTDTQYF. The CDR3 DNA reads TGTGCCAGCAGCTTATCCAGGGGGCATCGCACAGATACGCAGTATTTT.

The chain carries TRBV6-1 and TRBJ2-3; D gene unclear. Germline CDR1 and CDR2: MNHNS and SASEGT. The CDR3 loop spans 14 amino acids. V shed 7 bases and J shed 0 bases, with 11 bases lying between them. CDR3 sequence: CASKDSFSTDTQYF. The CDR3 DNA reads TGTGCCAGCAAAGACTCCTTTAGCACAGATACGCAGTATTTT.

In this sample, this clonotype turned up a few times. The chain combines TRBV12-3 or TRBV12-4 with TRBJ2-2; maybe TRBD2 (6 bases). V lost 6 bases, J lost 5 bases, and 10 bases lay in between. The CDR3 extends over 13 amino acids. The CDR3 nucleotides read TGTGCCAGCAGAGGGGACTGGACCGGGGAGCTGTTTTTT. Protein product: CASRGDWTGELFF.

In this sample, this clonotype turned up a few times. The chain employs TRBV18 and TRBJ2-6; the D call may be TRBD1 or TRBD2 (5 bases each). Per the germline V gene, CDR1 is KGHSH and CDR2 is LQKENI. V was cut by 6 bases and J by 0 bases, with 18 bases left in between. The CDR3 totals 18 residues. In DNA, the CDR3 is TGTGCCAGCTCGTCCCTGGGGACGGGATCCTCTGGGGCCAACGTCCTGACTTTC. Translation gives CASSSLGTGSSGANVLTF.

The sample holds a few counts of this clonotype. This rearrangement joins TRBV29-1 to TRBJ2-5, with 8 bases matching TRBD1. Trimming removed 5 bases from V and 2 bases from J; junction bases left unmatched: 7. The CDR3 runs 14 residues. Germline-derived CDR1 and CDR2 are SQVTM and ANQGSEA. The CDR3 sequence: CSVSNRGRQETQYF. For the CDR3, the DNA is TGCAGCGTTTCAAACAGGGGGAGGCAAGAGACCCAGTACTTC.